Given below is one T cell receptor beta chain in context. Libraries were prepared by immunoSEQ multiplex PCR; TCRdb keeps only in-frame clonotypes and omits some of them. The repertoire holds approximately 250,000 clones, with over 70% as singletons. The data stem from a study of blood T cell repertoires in COVID-19. Study information: PBMCs, B-cell-depleted T cells, or T cells were the source of the cDNA or gDNA that made up the material.

With V trimmed by 6 bases and J by 3 bases, 14 bases remained unmatched. The CDR3 spans 17 residues. The germline V gene encodes CDR1 KGHSH and CDR2 LQKENI. The rearrangement uses TRBV18 and TRBJ1-3; 7 positions match TRBD1. This TCR was recovered from a woman in her 40s who had been exposed to COVID-19. Sequencing was carried out using PBMCs or T cells enriched from blood (not recorded which). CDR3 region: CASSRIDRAVYGNTIYF. CDR3 nucleotide sequence: TGTGCCAGCTCCCGTATCGACAGGGCTGTTTATGGAAACACCATATATTTT.